The next 29 T cell receptor beta chains were all read from a single sample in a study of shared clonotypes between healthy human individuals (dated by TCRdb to about 2020). For the CD8 naive samples, CD45RO-negative cells were positively selected for CCR7, yielding a CD45RA+CCR7+ population from which TemRA cells were excluded. The receptor library was made with the immunoSEQ multiplex PCR assay. TCRdb provides this immuneACCESS table in a form limited to in-frame rearrangements. Some clones are lacking; in checked studies, under half of them reflect an unresolved V gene, and why the rest are absent is not known. In this sample the table shows about 2 million clones, about 95% of which occur a single time. The top ten constitute about 1.1% of the sample. Sequencing input: naive CD8+ T cells sorted from blood. The cell subset or site label of this sample denotes: CD45RA+CCR7+. These receptors all come from a man aged 18-30 years in good health.

The CDR3 bases are TGCGCCAGCAGCCAAGAACCGCCAGGGGATGAGGCATGGAACACCATATATTTT. Its translation: CASSQEPPGDEAWNTIYF. This chain uses TRBV4-1 with TRBJ1-3; possible D gene TRBD1, 6 bases. CDR1 and CDR2 (germline): MGHRA, YSYEKL. CDR3 length: 18 residues. The V and J ends lost 0 bases and 7 bases respectively, with 22 bases between them.

The chain employs TRBV15 and TRBJ2-3, with 10 bases identical to TRBD2. This CDR3 comprises 20 residues. V was pared by 1 base and J by 3 bases, with 16 bases of the junction left unmatched. Germline V gene lookup returns CDR1 LNHNV and CDR2 YYDKDF (reference sequence). Here the CDR3 reads CATSRVPGTSALTSTDTQYF. The DNA of the CDR3 is TGTGCCACCAGCAGAGTCCCCGGGACTAGCGCATTAACCTCGACAGATACGCAGTATTTT.

In the case of this clone: Other DNA sequences within the sample encode an identical CDR3. The chain recombines TRBV6-5 with TRBJ2-2, with 7 bases fitting TRBD1. V shed 3 bases, J shed 0 bases, and the junction held 1 base outside the gene matches. CDR3 length equals 15 residues. Germline CDR1 reads MNHEY; CDR2 reads SVGAGI. CDR3 in DNA: TGTGCCAGCAGTTATGGGACAGCGAACACCGGGGAGCTGTTTTTT. This translates into CASSYGTANTGELFF.

This clone was recorded once. As DNA, the CDR3 is TGTGCCAGCAGTTCCCCGACAGGGAGGGGCTCCTACGAGCAGTACTTC. It yields the protein CASSSPTGRGSYEQYF. The chain links TRBV28 to TRBJ2-7; D tentatively fits TRBD1 or TRBD2 (7 bases each). V shed 4 bases and J shed 0 bases, with 16 bases lying between them. The CDR3 sequence is 16 residues long. The V gene's germline CDR1 is MDHEN and CDR2 SYDVKM.

In nucleotides, the CDR3 is TGCGCCAGCAGCTTTACAGGGCCGAACACTGAAGCTTTCTTT. As protein: CASSFTGPNTEAFF. J is TRBJ1-1 and V is TRBV5-1, with D tentatively TRBD1 (6 bases). The CDR3 contains 14 residues. Trimming shortened V by 2 bases and J by 1 base, and 9 bases separated the two germline ends. Germline lookup yields CDR1 SGHRS and CDR2 YFSETQ.

The rearrangement links TRBV15 to TRBJ2-7; D possibly corresponds to TRBD1 (6 bases). Germline V CDR1 and CDR2: LNHNV, YYDKDF (reference sequence). V lost 4 bases and J lost 6, with 19 bases in between. The CDR3 has 15 residues. The CDR3 coding sequence is TGTGCCACCAGCATTCCCGGGTCAGGGGCTCGCGAGCAGTACTTC. Amino acid sequence: CATSIPGSGAREQYF. Variable domain in full (rest from reference TRBV15 and TRBJ2-7): DAMVIQNPRYQVTQFGKPVTLSCSQTLNHNVMYWYQQKSSQAPKLLFHYYDKDFNNEADTPDNFQSRRPNTSFCFLDIRSPGLGDTAMYLCATSIPGSGAREQYFGPGTRLTVT.

This chain links TRBV28 with TRBJ2-2; the match to TRBD1 covers 9 bases. This CDR3 has 17 amino acids. Per the germline V gene, CDR1 is MDHEN and CDR2 is SYDVKM. Trimming took 4 bases from V and 5 from J; bases not matched to a gene: 11. The CDR3 DNA is TGTGCCAGCAGTTCGCGGGGGACAGGGAAGGGTACCGGGGAGCTGTTTTTT. It yields the protein CASSSRGTGKGTGELFF.

The rearrangement joins TRBV7-9 to TRBJ1-1, with 9 bases matching TRBD1. V trimming: 4 bases; J trimming: 1 base; junction bases outside the gene matches: 7. Looked up from germline, CDR1 is SEHNR and CDR2 is FQNEAQ (reference sequence). The CDR3 totals 16 residues. CDR3: CASSSHRGHRNTEAFF. The DNA for the CDR3 is TGTGCCAGCAGCTCCCACAGGGGGCACAGGAACACTGAAGCTTTCTTT.

The rearrangement uses TRBV6-5 and TRBJ1-1; weak D call: TRBD1 (6 bases). The germline V gene encodes CDR1 MNHEY and CDR2 SVGAGI. Trimming removed 6 bases at V and 4 bases at J, with 15 bases between. This CDR3 has 14 amino acids. CDR3 residues: CASRPTGSATEAFF. Written as DNA, the CDR3 is TGTGCCAGCAGACCTACAGGGTCGGCCACTGAAGCTTTCTTT.

This chain connects TRBV6-5 to TRBJ2-1, with 9 nucleotides matching TRBD2. This CDR3 spans 16 amino acids. In germline, CDR1 is MNHEY, CDR2 SVGAGI. J gave up 6 bases and V 0 bases, and 6 bases lay outside the gene matches. The CDR3 reads CASSYSLAGTINEQFF. CDR3 DNA: TGTGCCAGCAGTTACTCGCTAGCGGGAACTATCAATGAGCAGTTCTTC.

About this clone: The sample contains more than one DNA sequence encoding this CDR3. The chain has TRBV30 and TRBJ2-1; 7 nucleotides agree with TRBD2. The CDR3 contains 11 residues. CDR1 is GTSNPN and CDR2 is SVGIG in the germline V gene (reference sequence). The V gene end was trimmed by 2 bases and the J gene end by 10 bases; junction bases not matched to a gene: 2. The CDR3 DNA sequence: TGTGCCTGGAGTATGGGGGGGGAGCAGTTCTTC. Its protein product is CAWSMGGEQFF. The full variable domain, with the rest looked up from reference TRBV30 and TRBJ2-1, is SQTIHQWPATLVQPVGSPLSLECTVEGTSNPNLYWYRQAAGRGLQLLFYSVGIGQISSEVPQNLSASRPQDRQFILSSKKLLLSDSGFYLCAWSMGGEQFFGPGTRLTVL.

The table lists this clone with a count of one. The V call is TRBV7-8, the J call TRBJ1-1, with 8 positions matching TRBD1. The junction had 3 bases not matched to a gene; V was cut back by 2 bases and J by 1 base. The CDR3 has 15 amino acids. Looked up from germline, CDR1 is SGHVS and CDR2 is FQNEAQ. The CDR3 protein is CASSLPGTGNTEAFF. The CDR3 nucleotides are TGTGCCAGCAGCTTACCCGGGACAGGGAACACTGAAGCTTTCTTT.

The V call is TRBV4-3, the J call TRBJ1-1; weak D call: TRBD1 (6 bases). Looked up from germline, CDR1 is LGHNA and CDR2 is YSLEER. CDR3 length equals 14 residues. The V and J ends lost 2 bases and 4 bases respectively, with 11 bases between them. CDR3 coding DNA: TGCGCCAGCAGCCAATACGGACAGCGCACTGAAGCTTTCTTT. The encoded protein is CASSQYGQRTEAFF.

This chain links TRBV9 with TRBJ2-1; 8 nucleotides align to TRBD1. The germline CDR1 and CDR2 sequences are SGDLS and YYNGEE. This CDR3 is 16 amino acids long. The V segment lost 0 bases and the J segment 9 bases; nucleotides outside the gene matches: 11. The CDR3 spells CASSVVGDRIFGEQFF. The CDR3 region has the DNA TGTGCCAGCAGCGTAGTAGGGGACAGGATCTTTGGTGAGCAGTTCTTC.

The chain has TRBV10-3 and TRBJ2-2; possibly TRBD1 or TRBD2 for D (6 bases each). This CDR3 spans 20 amino acids. V was clipped by 0 bases and J by 6 bases, with 26 bases between them. Germline V gene data show CDR1 as ENHRY and CDR2 as SYGVKD. The CDR3 DNA follows: TGTGCCATCAGTGAGTCGGTAGCAGGGGACCTGACTAGAAGGGCCGGGGAGCTGTTTTTT. Translating gives CAISESVAGDLTRRAGELFF.

This clone was recorded only once. This chain links TRBV5-1 with TRBJ1-3; the D is unclear. With 1 base removed from V and 0 bases from J, the gap between germline ends came to 11 bases. Germline values: CDR1 SGHRS, CDR2 YFSETQ. The CDR3 is made up of 16 amino acids. CDR3 residues: CASSLYEASSGNTIYF. In nucleotides, the CDR3 is TGCGCCAGCAGCTTGTACGAGGCAAGCTCTGGAAACACCATATATTTT. The complete variable domain, with remaining parts taken from reference TRBV5-1 and TRBJ1-3, reads KAGVTQTPRYLIKTRGQQVTLSCSPISGHRSVSWYQQTPGQGLQFLFEYFSETQRNKGNFPGRFSGRQFSNSRSEMNVSTLELGDSALYLCASSLYEASSGNTIYFGEGSWLTVV.

The chain uses TRBV2 and TRBJ2-3; D not resolved. V was clipped by 3 bases and J by 2 bases, with 12 bases between them. Germline values: CDR1 SNHLY, CDR2 FYNNEI. This CDR3 comprises 15 residues. The CDR3 DNA sequence: TGTGCCAGCAGTGAGGTGGCGTCCCTCACAGATACGCAGTATTTT. It translates to CASSEVASLTDTQYF.

The chain recombines TRBV4-1 with TRBJ2-1, with a possible D match to TRBD2 (6 bases). Trimming pared 0 bases from V and 8 bases from J, leaving 17 bases between. The CDR3 totals 16 residues. Per the germline V gene, CDR1 is MGHRA and CDR2 is YSYEKL. CDR3 amino acids: CASSQDRLAHRYEQFF. CDR3 nucleotide sequence: TGCGCCAGCAGCCAAGATCGGCTAGCGCATAGATATGAGCAGTTCTTC.

This clone was recorded once. This chain links TRBV6-1 with TRBJ1-3, with D perhaps TRBD1 (6 bases). With 4 bases removed from V and 1 base from J, the gap between germline ends came to 11 bases. The germline gives CDR1 MNHNS, CDR2 SASEGT. This CDR3 contains 15 residues. As DNA, the CDR3 is TGTGCCAGCAGTGTGAACAGGGTATCTGGAAACACCATATATTTT. Translated: CASSVNRVSGNTIYF.

This clone was detected only a few times. The J gene is TRBJ2-7, the V gene TRBV7-9; TRBD1 aligns across 8 bases. The CDR3 is made up of 14 amino acids. Per the germline V gene, CDR1 is SEHNR and CDR2 is FQNEAQ (reference sequence). The ends lost 5 bases at V and 1 base at J; junction bases unmatched: 4. As DNA, the CDR3 is TGTGCCAGCAGCCGCCGGGACAGGTCCTACGAGCAGTACTTC. Translation gives CASSRRDRSYEQYF.

This chain links TRBV28 with TRBJ1-1, with D tentatively TRBD1 (5 bases). The CDR3 runs 17 residues. Germline V lookup: CDR1 MDHEN, CDR2 SYDVKM. The V end lost 2 bases, the J end lost 0 bases, and 16 bases lay between the germline ends. The CDR3 is CASSLTLEGLLNTEAFF. The CDR3 nucleotides are TGTGCCAGCAGTTTAACGCTCGAGGGACTGCTGAACACTGAAGCTTTCTTT. Full variable domain (outside the CDR3, taken from reference TRBV28 and TRBJ1-1): DVKVTQSSRYLVKRTGEKVFLECVQDMDHENMFWYRQDPGLGLRLIYFSYDVKMKEKGDIPEGYSVSREKKERFSLILESASTNQTSMYLCASSLTLEGLLNTEAFFGQGTRLTVV.

The J gene is TRBJ2-1, the V gene TRBV5-3, with TRBD2 as a possible D gene (6 bases). TRBV5-3 counts as an open reading frame of uncertain function. This CDR3 has 20 residues. Trimming took 0 bases from V and 4 from J, leaving 26 bases between them. The CDR3 DNA is TGTGCCAGAAGCTTGGCGACGGGAGAACACCCCGCCACGCTATACAATGAGCAGTTCTTC. Its translation is CARSLATGEHPATLYNEQFF.

The chain employs TRBV18 and TRBJ2-7, with D unclear. Germline-derived CDR1 and CDR2 are KGHSH and LQKENI. Trimming took 2 bases from V and 1 from J, leaving 9 bases between them. There are 14 residues in the CDR3. CDR3 residues: CASSPEGDSYEQYF. The CDR3 DNA reads TGTGCCAGCTCACCAGAAGGAGATTCCTACGAGCAGTACTTC. Full variable domain (remainder filled in from reference TRBV18 and TRBJ2-7): NAGVMQNPRHLVRRRGQEARLRCSPMKGHSHVYWYRQLPEEGLKFMVYLQKENIIDESGMPKERFSAEFPKEGPSILRIQQVVRGDSAAYFCASSPEGDSYEQYFGPGTRLTVT.

Remarks on this clone: Other DNA sequences from this sample encode an identical CDR3 as well. The genes are TRBV9 and TRBJ1-6; no clear D gene. This CDR3 is 14 amino acids long. Per the germline V gene, CDR1 is SGDLS and CDR2 is YYNGEE. V lost 0 bases and J lost 3, with 4 bases in between. The CDR3 reads CASSVDGYNSPLHF. The CDR3 DNA sequence: TGTGCCAGCAGCGTAGATGGCTATAATTCACCCCTCCACTTT. The variable domain in full, with the rest retrieved from reference TRBV9 and TRBJ1-6, is DSGVTQTPKHLITATGQRVTLRCSPRSGDLSVYWYQQSLDQGLQFLIQYYNGEERAKGNILERFSAQQFPDLHSELNLSSLELGDSALYFCASSVDGYNSPLHFGNGTRLTVT.

The chain uses TRBV6-6 and TRBJ1-5; D remains ambiguous. The germline gives CDR1 MNHNY, CDR2 SVGAGI (reference sequence). The CDR3 totals 8 residues. V lost 10 bases, J lost 8 bases, and 3 bases lay in between. The CDR3 DNA reads as TGTGCCAAGGAGCCCCAGCATTTT. Translation: CAKEPQHF.

CDR3 residues: CASSYSVGQFANEQFF. Written as DNA, the CDR3 is TGTGCCAGCAGTTACTCTGTAGGACAGTTCGCCAATGAGCAGTTCTTC. The chain combines TRBV6-5 with TRBJ2-1; D may be TRBD1 (6 bases). The CDR3 is 16 residues long. CDR1 and CDR2 (germline): MNHEY, SVGAGI. Deletions cut 0 bases from V and 6 bases from J, with 15 bases between.

The chain employs TRBV11-2 and TRBJ2-7; D gene ambiguous. This CDR3 spans 13 amino acids. The ends were cut back, 0 bases at V and 2 bases at J, with 5 bases in the middle. Germline-derived CDR1 and CDR2 are SGHAT and FQNNGV. CDR3 region: CASSLDFPYEQYF. In nucleotides, the CDR3 is TGTGCCAGCAGCTTAGATTTCCCCTACGAGCAGTACTTC.

The J gene is TRBJ2-7, the V gene TRBV6-5; no firm D call. With 2 bases removed from V and 3 bases from J, the gap between germline ends came to 14 bases. CDR1 is MNHEY, CDR2 SVGAGI, per germline. The CDR3 is 15 residues long. In nucleotides, the CDR3 is TGTGCCAGCAGTTACGATGCAACCCTCGGCTACGAGCAGTACTTC. Translation: CASSYDATLGYEQYF.

The rearrangement links TRBV11-2 to TRBJ2-1, with unresolved D. V was shortened by 0 bases and J by 11 bases, with 8 bases between the two germline ends. Germline V gene lookup returns CDR1 SGHAT and CDR2 FQNNGV. This CDR3 contains 12 residues. The DNA for the CDR3 is TGTGCCAGCAGCTTAGAACCCCTAAAGCAGTTCTTC. This encodes CASSLEPLKQFF.